This TCR beta chain was recovered during a study of T cells after yellow fever vaccination. From the 5' RACE reads, TCRdb called clonotypes with MiXCR, one entry per CDR3 protein. The table lists approximately 300,000 distinct CDR3 sequences, roughly a tenth of them singletons. The germline CDR1 and CDR2 sequences are LGHNA and YSLEER. The CDR3 contains 18 residues. Unmatched junction bases numbered 12, after V lost 0 bases and J lost 4 bases. The sequence was obtained from a man in his late teens or twenties who received the YFV17D yellow fever vaccine. Here the sequenced sample was CD4+ T cells sorted from PBMCs, taken 45 days after the yellow fever booster vaccination. The J gene is TRBJ1-5, the V gene TRBV4-3, with 7 bases fitting TRBD1. The CDR3 region is CASSQDEPDRAGNQPQHF. The CDR3 DNA reads as TGCGCCAGCAGCCAAGATGAGCCAGACAGGGCGGGGAATCAGCCCCAGCATTTT.